This T cell receptor beta chain was sequenced during a study of T cells after yellow fever vaccination. Findings and caveats of the study: Abundant clonotypes from the bulk population could contaminate FACS-sorted repertoires. A large majority of primary-vaccination clones showed up again after the booster (just under 97% CD4, around 90% CD8). Researchers report a weaker secondary response that nonetheless peaked faster, day 5 versus 15.

Germline CDR1 reads SGHDT; CDR2 reads YYEEEE. Trimming removed 4 bases at V and 5 bases at J, with 6 bases between. The CDR3 consists of 12 residues. Template switching with 5'RACE generated the TCR cDNA and added a universal primer site and UMIs. TCRdb passed the 5' RACE reads through MiXCR, listing each CDR3 protein once. Of approximately 510,000 distinct CDR3 sequences in the sample, around a fifth are singletons; the top ten hold about a sixth. As regards this clonotype: Its antigen is as yet unknown.

This chain connects TRBV5-6 to TRBJ2-2, with D hard to call. The sequenced sample was PBMCs, obtained roughly 20 days after the first yellow fever vaccination. This sequence was found in a man younger than 35 who received the YFV17D yellow fever vaccine. CDR3 sequence reads: CASSIGTGELFF. As DNA, the CDR3 is TGTGCCAGCAGCATCGGAACCGGGGAGCTGTTTTTT.